Listed here are 18 T cell receptor beta chains from one sample, sequenced in a study of cytomegalovirus exposure and HLA in healthy donors. With 60 Vbeta and 13 Jbeta primers, the PCR was carried out. Generated by immunoSEQ multiplex PCR, the TCRdb table keeps only in-frame clones and is missing some. The table includes about 160,000 clones, about four fifths detected once. The sample was PBMCs. These receptors were collected from a man aged 25-45 years in good health and CMV-seronegative.

The chain has TRBV5-6 and TRBJ2-1; 9 bases are shared with TRBD2. The V gene's germline CDR1 is SGHDT and CDR2 YYEEEE. The CDR3 totals 16 residues. Trimming at V came to 0 bases and at J to 6 bases, leaving 7 bases not matched to a gene. CDR3 residues: CASSLAFAGGSNEQFF. CDR3 in DNA: TGTGCCAGCAGCTTGGCCTTTGCGGGGGGGAGCAATGAGCAGTTCTTC.

Here the CDR3 DNA reads TGTGCCAGCAGCTTACGGGTTAACTATGGCTACACCTTC. It encodes CASSLRVNYGYTF. This chain joins TRBV7-2 and TRBJ1-2; D ambiguous. The CDR3 has 13 amino acids. Trimming pared 2 bases from V and 1 base from J, leaving 5 bases between. Germline loops: CDR1 SGHTA, CDR2 FQGNSA.

The V call is TRBV7-2, the J call TRBJ2-2, with 11 positions matching TRBD2. The CDR3 is made up of 18 amino acids. V lost 5 bases to trimming and J lost 5 bases; unmatched junction nucleotides: 13. Germline V lookup: CDR1 SGHTA, CDR2 FQGNSA. CDR3 coding DNA: TGTGCCAGCAGCCCCCGGACTAGCGGGCCGATCGGGACCGGGGAGCTGTTTTTT. It encodes CASSPRTSGPIGTGELFF.

This clone was counted between two and nine times. Germline is not matched at one junction end, which may reflect a read error. The chain is built from TRBV2 and TRBJ1-1; D not certain. CDR1 and CDR2 from the germline V gene are SNHLY and FYNNEI. The CDR3 loop spans 13 amino acids. The DNA for the CDR3 is TGTGCCAGCAGGGAAGTGGGCGACACTGAAGCTTTCTTT. Residues: CASREVGDTEAFF.

This sequence joins TRBV4-1 and TRBJ1-4, with D maybe TRBD1 (5 bases). CDR3 length: 16 residues. The germline CDR1 and CDR2 sequences are MGHRA and YSYEKL. V was clipped by 2 bases and J by 3 bases, with 13 bases between them. This chain's CDR3 is CASSQSPGRANEKLFF. The DNA of the CDR3 is TGCGCCAGCAGCCAATCCCCCGGCAGGGCTAATGAAAAACTGTTTTTT.

The chain combines TRBV11-1 with TRBJ2-1; unclear D gene. This CDR3 spans 14 amino acids. V gave up 0 bases and J gave up 5 bases, with 8 bases separating them. CDR1 is SGHAT, CDR2 FQDESV, per germline (reference sequence). The CDR3 bases are TGTGCCAGCAGCTTAGCCTTCAGAAACAATGAGCAGTTCTTC. It encodes CASSLAFRNNEQFF.

This clone was detected a few times. The CDR3 DNA reads TGTGCCAGCAGCAGGACTAGCGGGGGGGCAGAGACCCAGTACTTC. Its translation is CASSRTSGGAETQYF. This chain links TRBV7-9 with TRBJ2-5; 15 bases match TRBD2. Germline CDR1 and CDR2: SEHNR and FQNEAQ (reference sequence). The CDR3 spans 15 residues. The trim removed 5 bases at V and 4 bases at J, leaving 2 bases unmatched.

As concerns this clone: The same CDR3 can be traced to other DNA sequences in this sample. This rearrangement joins TRBV15 to TRBJ2-7, with 7 bases fitting TRBD2. The germline V gene encodes CDR1 LNHNV and CDR2 YYDKDF (reference sequence). The V gene end was trimmed by 6 bases and the J gene end by 1 base; junction bases not matched to a gene: 9. CDR3 length equals 15 residues. The CDR3 protein is CATRLTGGSSYEQYF. CDR3 nucleotide sequence: TGTGCCACCAGGCTCACGGGGGGAAGTTCCTACGAGCAGTACTTC.

The chain couples TRBV28 to TRBJ2-5; D is perhaps TRBD2 (6 bases). CDR1 and CDR2 (germline): MDHEN, SYDVKM. Trimming shortened V by 6 bases and J by 11 bases, and 13 bases separated the two germline ends. This CDR3 contains 11 residues. CDR3 region: CASSLTGEQYF. DNA for the CDR3: TGTGCCAGCAGCCTGACGGGGGAGCAGTACTTC. The variable domain in full, completed from reference TRBV28 and TRBJ2-5, reads DVKVTQSSRYLVKRTGEKVFLECVQDMDHENMFWYRQDPGLGLRLIYFSYDVKMKEKGDIPEGYSVSREKKERFSLILESASTNQTSMYLCASSLTGEQYFGPGTRLLVL.

The V gene is TRBV23-1, the J gene TRBJ2-7; TRBD2 aligns across 14 bases. TRBV23-1 is an ORF; its function is uncertain. The length of the CDR3 is 20 residues. The J segment lost 5 bases and the V segment lost 0 bases, leaving 15 bases of the junction unmatched. The CDR3 is CASSQSTRTATSGRDNEQYF. CDR3 DNA: TGCGCCAGCAGTCAATCGACCAGAACCGCGACTAGCGGGAGGGACAACGAGCAGTACTTC.

The chain carries TRBV28 and TRBJ2-3; 15 nucleotides line up with TRBD2. J gave up 2 bases and V 4 bases, and 4 bases lay outside the gene matches. The germline V gene encodes CDR1 MDHEN and CDR2 SYDVKM. This CDR3 has 17 amino acids. CDR3 amino acids: CASSSGLAGGLTDTQYF. The CDR3 DNA follows: TGTGCCAGCAGTTCGGGACTAGCGGGGGGCCTCACAGATACGCAGTATTTT.

The chain uses TRBV19 and TRBJ2-7; perhaps TRBD1 as D (5 bases). Trimming took off 4 bases at V and 6 bases at J, with 22 bases between the two ends. The CDR3 contains 16 residues. Germline-derived CDR1 and CDR2 are LNHDA and SQIVND (reference sequence). CDR3 bases: TGTGCCAGTAGTACTAGGAGTTGGGGCTACTTTGGCGAGCAGTACTTC. Amino acid sequence: CASSTRSWGYFGEQYF.

The V call is TRBV6-5, the J call TRBJ2-7, with D perhaps matching TRBD1 (5 bases). V was cut by 6 bases and J by 4 bases, with 19 bases left in between. CDR3 length: 15 residues. Germline V lookup: CDR1 MNHEY, CDR2 SVGAGI. The DNA for the CDR3 is TGTGCCAGCAGATCTCCTACAGGAAACCTATACGAGCAGTACTTC. This sequence encodes CASRSPTGNLYEQYF.

This chain connects TRBV6-6 to TRBJ2-5; D possibly corresponds to TRBD1 (6 bases). The CDR3 consists of 14 residues. Trimming removed 1 base from V and 3 bases from J, with 9 bases in between. Germline CDR1 reads MNHNY; CDR2 reads SVGAGI (reference sequence). The DNA for the CDR3 is TGTGCCAGCAGTTACTTGGCAGGGGAAGAGACCCAGTACTTC. This codes for CASSYLAGEETQYF.

The chain recombines TRBV18 with TRBJ1-1; D is ambiguous. The CDR3 covers 15 residues. V lost 8 bases and J 0 bases, leaving 16 bases between the germline ends. In germline, CDR1 is KGHSH, CDR2 LQKENI. The DNA for the CDR3 is TGTGCCAGCGGAATGGCAGGATCCATGAACACTGAAGCTTTCTTT. This sequence encodes CASGMAGSMNTEAFF.

The sample holds one count of this clone. CDR3 residues: CASSYLEGGNSEQFF. CDR3 sequence (DNA): TGTGCCAGCAGTTACCTGGAGGGCGGGAACAGTGAGCAGTTCTTC. The chain joins TRBV6-5 to TRBJ2-1, with a possible D match to TRBD2 (6 bases). Trimming shortened V by 2 bases and J by 9 bases, and 17 bases separated the two germline ends. The CDR3 totals 15 residues. Germline loops: CDR1 MNHEY, CDR2 SVGAGI.

The genes are TRBV5-1 and TRBJ1-6; TRBD1 matches 7 bases. V shed 0 bases, J shed 7 bases, and the junction held 7 bases outside the gene matches. CDR3 length equals 16 residues. Germline-derived CDR1 and CDR2 are SGHRS and YFSETQ. The CDR3 loop reads CASSLGPTGYNSPLHF. The CDR3 DNA is TGCGCCAGCAGCTTGGGCCCGACAGGGTACAATTCACCCCTCCACTTT.

The V gene is TRBV5-8, the J gene TRBJ2-3; D may be TRBD1 (6 bases). The CDR3 runs 17 residues. V shed 4 bases and J shed 0 bases, with 18 bases lying between them. From germline, CDR1 is SGHTS and CDR2 YDEGEE. The CDR3 here is CASSPGDSGVSTDTQYF. The CDR3 DNA sequence: TGTGCCAGCAGCCCCGGGGATTCAGGGGTTAGCACAGATACGCAGTATTTT.